The rows below give T cell receptor beta chains drawn from one sample of a study of neurological immune-mediated disorders. TCRdb analysed the 5' RACE reads with MiXCR anew, one entry per CDR3 protein. The table has over 25,000 distinct CDR3 sequences, approximately 1.4% seen once; the top ten hold about a tenth. Sample: PBMCs. The receptors were gathered from a woman in her twenties or thirties with multiple sclerosis. The CDR3 runs from the conserved cysteine through the conserved F or W.

j_call	v_call	cdr3_aa
TRBJ2-3	TRBV7-2	CASSLGARDTDTQYF
TRBJ2-1	TRBV7-9	CASGPDRGSHNEQFF
TRBJ1-1	TRBV20-1	CSANQGWNTEAFF
TRBJ1-4	TRBV27	CASAKGATNEKLFF
TRBJ2-1	TRBV7-7	CASSLGRGASGVGEQFF
TRBJ2-3	TRBV29-1	CSVEGGSTDTQYF
TRBJ1-1	TRBV29-1	CSAYSTATEAFF
TRBJ2-3	TRBV6-2/TRBV6-3	CASRRDSTDTQYF
TRBJ1-1	TRBV4-1	CASSLGQGGTEAFF
TRBJ2-1	TRBV7-2	CASSTRTHHNEQFF
TRBJ1-6	TRBV10-3	CAIRRDSKNSPLHF
TRBJ2-5	TRBV7-7	CASSIGDVETQYF
TRBJ2-2	TRBV12-3/TRBV12-4	CASSTSGGPTNTGELFF
TRBJ1-5	TRBV10-1	CASSEGNQPQHF
TRBJ2-2	TRBV18	CASSPTGAGELFF
TRBJ1-2	TRBV20-1	CSARTTGQGGYTF
TRBJ2-1	TRBV4-2	CASSQLASGGYNEQFF
TRBJ2-1	TRBV20-1	CSANPGGRGEQFF
TRBJ2-5	TRBV5-1	CASSLGSGETQYF
TRBJ1-2	TRBV27	CASSSGANYGYTF
TRBJ2-7	TRBV5-1	CASSTESQATGYEQYF
TRBJ2-1	TRBV2	CASSEAQGLLDFYNEQFF
TRBJ1-2	TRBV6-2/TRBV6-3	CASSYFGATGYTF
TRBJ2-1	TRBV5-6	CASSLGSGTLNEQFF
TRBJ1-5	TRBV12-3/TRBV12-4	CASRNRGNGQPQHF
TRBJ2-5	TRBV28	CASSTTGAPRGAQYF
TRBJ2-1	TRBV19	CASSMLAPAGEQFF
TRBJ2-3	TRBV7-2	CASSLWNRDTQYF
TRBJ2-3	TRBV5-1	CASTLAGASTDTQYF
TRBJ2-3	TRBV7-7	CASSLALGFTDTQYF
TRBJ1-2	TRBV5-5	CASSLDMRGGYTF
TRBJ2-7	TRBV5-1	CASSLDRMAYEQYF
TRBJ1-4	TRBV7-2	CASSLGPTTNEKLFF
TRBJ2-1	TRBV7-8	CASSLSGVWEQFF
TRBJ2-7	TRBV18	CASSRSDSNYEQYF
TRBJ1-1	TRBV5-1	CASSLNGGAEAFF
TRBJ2-3	TRBV7-2	CASSLLTRSDTQYF
TRBJ2-5	TRBV7-2	CASSLGASGGQETQYF
TRBJ2-3	TRBV6-1	CASRIAKGGTDTQYF